This T cell receptor (beta chain) derives from a study of blood T cell repertoires in COVID-19 (dated by TCRdb to 2019 to 2021). With respect to the entire study: The collaborator samples originated in the United States, Italy and Spain and spanned the acute and convalescent phases of COVID-19. The prospective study material was composed of cDNA or gDNA derived from T cells, B-cell-depleted T cells, or PBMCs. Subjects who had been exposed to COVID-19, were actively infected with it, or had recovered from it provided the deeply sampled blood TCRbeta repertoires that made up the dataset. The repertoires were made available in a free public database intended to serve as a resource for research on the immune response to SARS-CoV-2. The samples were drawn from two sources: the first 160 participants of the ongoing ImmuneRACE study, and 1,254 subjects contributed by 6 global collaborators. Sample metadata almost always included a de-identified subject ID, COVID-19 status, age in years and sex. HLA class I and class II types, where available, came from metadata supplied by the sample provider rather than from assay-based typing.

V is clipped by 6 bases and J by 4 bases, and the sequence between their germline boundaries is 18 bases long. The CDR3, cysteine through phenylalanine, is 15 amino acids long. The kept DNA is CDR3 alone, 45 bases in frame from the first base. CDR1 is given as MDHEN and CDR2 as SYDVKM, both from the germline V gene. On this clone itself: The antigen it recognizes is unknown. It has no much larger one-base neighbor in the sample; base qualities were not kept.

TCRbeta CDR3 regions were amplified from genomic DNA by means of the immunoSEQ Assay, a bias-controlled multiplex PCR. The paper's processing steps were these. The number of nucleated cells in each sample was estimated by amplification of reference gene primers within the assay. Sequence reads were collapsed and filtered to measure the absolute abundance of every unique TCRbeta CDR3 rearrangement. For each sample, productive Simpson clonality was calculated as the square root of Simpson's diversity index across productive rearrangements. TCRdb retrieved this table from immuneACCESS and kept in-frame rearrangements only. Not all clones are present; in checked studies, unresolved V genes account for under half, and no reason is known for the remainder. That table furnishes V, J and clone size, whereas the DNA furnished D and trimming. The sample contains tens of thousands of clones, around 86% of them found a single time. The biggest ten clones account for roughly 11% of the sample.

General study outcomes and caveats: The quantity of clinical and demographic metadata differed by source and by participant and was supplied without curation.

Whole blood was collected in K2EDTA tubes by collaborating institutions according to the institutions' own protocols. For TCRbeta analysis, collaborators shipped samples in one of three forms: frozen whole blood, isolated PBMCs, or DNA extracted from either of those sample types. The origin of this receptor is a man aged 65-85 years with active or convalescent COVID-19. Material: peripheral blood. Recombination linked TRBV28 to TRBJ2-5; TRBD2 is perhaps the D gene, given 7 matching bases. Read as DNA, the sequence is TGTGCCAGCAGAGAAGCAGGGGCGGGAGCAGAGACCCAGTACTTC. Its product reads: CASREAGAGAETQYF.